These 32 T cell receptor beta chains were all obtained from the same sample, sequenced in a study of blood T cell repertoires in COVID-19. Profiled with immunoSEQ multiplex PCR; TCRdb holds only in-frame clones, not every one. The sample holds tens of thousands of clones, about 93% seen once. The sequencing sample was made of peripheral blood. The receptor source for this set is a human donor with active COVID-19. The donor label of this sample is uncertain.

The genes are TRBV9 and TRBJ2-1; TRBD2 agrees at 7 bases. In germline, CDR1 is SGDLS, CDR2 YYNGEE. Trimming removed 1 base from V and 10 bases from J; junction bases left unmatched: 8. CDR3 length equals 14 residues. The CDR3 spells CASSVRLAPMEQFF. CDR3 sequence (DNA): TGTGCCAGCAGCGTAAGACTAGCCCCCATGGAGCAGTTCTTC. Full variable domain (outside the CDR3, taken from reference TRBV9 and TRBJ2-1): DSGVTQTPKHLITATGQRVTLRCSPRSGDLSVYWYQQSLDQGLQFLIQYYNGEERAKGNILERFSAQQFPDLHSELNLSSLELGDSALYFCASSVRLAPMEQFFGPGTRLTVL.

The chain combines TRBV5-6 with TRBJ1-6; D perhaps matches TRBD1 (5 bases). Trimming pared 6 bases from V and 7 bases from J, leaving 14 bases between. The length of the CDR3 is 14 residues. The germline gives CDR1 SGHDT, CDR2 YYEEEE. CDR3 sequence (DNA): TGTGCCAGCACCTCCGACAGTTGGAATTCACCCCTCCACTTT. Residues: CASTSDSWNSPLHF.

V gene TRBV7-8 combines with J gene TRBJ2-1; D perhaps matches TRBD2 (6 bases). The germline gives CDR1 SGHVS, CDR2 FQNEAQ. The CDR3 covers 14 residues. V lost 5 bases to trimming and J lost 0 bases, with 8 bases between them. The chain's CDR3 is CASSRGSSYNEQFF. The CDR3 region has the DNA TGTGCCAGCAGCCGGGGGAGCTCCTACAATGAGCAGTTCTTC.

The chain joins TRBV11-2 to TRBJ2-1; 9 bases agree with TRBD2. V lost 5 bases, J lost 0 bases, and 8 bases stayed unmatched. Germline CDR1 and CDR2: SGHAT and FQNNGV. The CDR3 has 17 residues. CDR3 nucleotide sequence: TGTGCCAGCAGCGGGCTAGCGGGAACGAGCTCCTACAATGAGCAGTTCTTC. Encoded protein: CASSGLAGTSSYNEQFF.

The chain employs TRBV7-2 and TRBJ2-7; 9 nucleotides line up with TRBD1. This CDR3 has 13 amino acids. Germline V gives CDR1 SGHTA, CDR2 FQGNSA. The CDR3 DNA reads TGTGCCAGCAGCTTTACCGACAGGGGGGCCAAGAACGTC. It codes for CASSFTDRGAKNV.

V usage is TRBV6-5 and J usage is TRBJ2-1; 9 positions agree with TRBD1. This CDR3 spans 13 amino acids. Germline V gene data show CDR1 as MNHEY and CDR2 as SVGAGI. Trimming removed 5 bases from V and 10 bases from J; junction bases left unmatched: 6. CDR3 in amino acids: CASSTGQGMEQFF. The CDR3 DNA follows: TGTGCCAGCAGTACCGGACAGGGGATGGAGCAGTTCTTC.

The chain employs TRBV28 and TRBJ1-4, with D perhaps matching TRBD1 (6 bases). V was cut by 2 bases and J by 7 bases, with 20 bases left in between. Germline CDR1 and CDR2: MDHEN and SYDVKM. The CDR3 length is 17 residues. CDR3 nucleotide sequence: TGTGCCAGCAGTTTAGGTGGGGTGTTGCAGGGGAGTGAAAAACTGTTTTTT. It translates to CASSLGGVLQGSEKLFF. Together with reference TRBV28 and TRBJ1-4, the CDR3 gives the full variable domain: DVKVTQSSRYLVKRTGEKVFLECVQDMDHENMFWYRQDPGLGLRLIYFSYDVKMKEKGDIPEGYSVSREKKERFSLILESASTNQTSMYLCASSLGGVLQGSEKLFFGSGTQLSVL.

The genes are TRBV7-6 and TRBJ1-1; TRBD1 matches 7 bases. The CDR3 totals 17 residues. The germline V gene encodes CDR1 SGHVS and CDR2 FNYEAQ. Trimming took 7 bases from V and 0 from J; bases not matched to a gene: 14. The CDR3 sequence: CASTPSRDRSVNTEAFF. The DNA for the CDR3 is TGTGCCAGCACCCCCTCCCGGGACAGAAGTGTGAACACTGAAGCTTTCTTT. The complete variable domain, with remaining parts taken from reference TRBV7-6 and TRBJ1-1, reads GAGVSQSPRYKVTKRGQDVALRCDPISGHVSLYWYRQALGQGPEFLTYFNYEAQQDKSGLPNDRFSAERPEGSISTLTIQRTEQRDSAMYRCASTPSRDRSVNTEAFFGQGTRLTVV.

This sequence joins TRBV28 and TRBJ1-3, with 8 bases aligning to TRBD1. CDR1 and CDR2 (germline): MDHEN, SYDVKM. V lost 6 bases and J lost 2; bases outside the gene matches: 9. This CDR3 comprises 16 residues. The CDR3 region has the DNA TGTGCCAGCAGCCCAAGACAGGGGTCAGCTGGAAACACCATATATTTT. Translated: CASSPRQGSAGNTIYF.

This clone was recorded once. This chain connects TRBV19 to TRBJ1-5; unclear D gene. CDR3 length: 14 amino acids. The germline V gene has CDR1 LNHDA and CDR2 SQIVND (reference sequence). The ends were cut back, 3 bases at V and 1 base at J, with 7 bases in the middle. For the CDR3, the DNA is TGTGCCAGTAGTATGGCGGTGAGCAATCAGCCCCAGCATTTT. It translates to CASSMAVSNQPQHF.

J is TRBJ2-5 and V is TRBV5-6, with TRBD1 as a possible D gene (6 bases). The CDR3 sequence is 13 residues long. Trimming took 0 bases from V and 5 from J, leaving 8 bases between them. Looked up from germline, CDR1 is SGHDT and CDR2 is YYEEEE. In DNA, the CDR3 is TGTGCCAGCAGCTTGGCAGGGGTGGAGACCCAGTACTTC. As protein: CASSLAGVETQYF.

This clone came up once. The chain is built from TRBV2 and TRBJ2-7, with 8 nucleotides matching TRBD1. The CDR3 runs to 11 residues. The ends lost 9 bases at V and 4 bases at J; junction bases unmatched: 2. The germline CDR1 and CDR2 sequences are SNHLY and FYNNEI. The CDR3 spells CASRDRYEQYF. In DNA, the CDR3 is TGTGCCAGTAGGGACAGGTACGAGCAGTACTTC.

This rearrangement joins TRBV19 to TRBJ1-6; D gene ambiguous. The germline V gene has CDR1 LNHDA and CDR2 SQIVND (reference sequence). V lost 10 bases and J lost 5, with 18 bases in between. CDR3 size: 15 residues. In DNA, the CDR3 is TGTGCCACCCAGGCGAGCAGGTTGAATAATTCACCCCTCCACTTT. This codes for CATQASRLNNSPLHF.

The DNA for the CDR3 is TGTGCCAGCACCCTACACAGGAATGAAGCTTTCTTT. It translates to CASTLHRNEAFF. The rearrangement joins TRBV11-2 to TRBJ1-1; tentative D call: TRBD1 (5 bases). The CDR3 extends over 12 amino acids. Trimming took 7 bases from V and 7 from J, leaving 13 bases between them. Germline lookup yields CDR1 SGHAT and CDR2 FQNNGV.

In this sample, this clone turned up a few times. The chain joins TRBV6-1 to TRBJ1-2; D remains unclear. The CDR3 covers 12 residues. The V end was cut by 2 bases, the J end by 4 bases, with 5 bases between. CDR1 is MNHNS and CDR2 is SASEGT in the germline V gene. The CDR3 DNA sequence: TGTGCCAGCAGTGAACGGGGCTATGGCTACACCTTC. Residues: CASSERGYGYTF.

The table lists this clone with a count of one. The rearrangement links TRBV3-1 (or the pseudogene TRBV3-2) to TRBJ1-4; 7 bases line up with TRBD1. V was clipped by 0 bases and J by 7 bases; unmatched bases: 5. The CDR3 covers 15 residues. The germline V gene has CDR1 LGHDT and CDR2 YNNKEL (reference sequence). The CDR3 DNA is TGTGCCAGCAGCCAAGAGACAGGGAGTAGTGAAAAACTGTTTTTT. Protein: CASSQETGSSEKLFF.

V gene TRBV5-1 combines with J gene TRBJ2-7; TRBD1 aligns across 7 bases. Germline trimming cut 3 bases from V and 6 bases from J; bases unmatched to any gene: 12. The CDR3 has 15 residues. Germline values: CDR1 SGHRS, CDR2 YFSETQ. The CDR3, as DNA: TGCGCCAGCAGCTCCGGGTGGGACAGTGGCCCCGAGCAGTACTTC. This sequence encodes CASSSGWDSGPEQYF.

This chain joins TRBV29-1 and TRBJ1-3; D is ambiguous. Per the germline V gene, CDR1 is SQVTM and CDR2 is ANQGSEA. V was shortened by 1 base and J by 0 bases, with 13 bases between the two germline ends. The length of the CDR3 is 16 residues. The CDR3 nucleotides are TGCAGCGTTGAAGTTCTGCCCGGGGACTCTGGAAACACCATATATTTT. It specifies CSVEVLPGDSGNTIYF.

The CDR3 region has the DNA TGTGCCAGCAGCCCTGGGAGGGGAGCCGGTGGCTACACCTTC. Protein sequence: CASSPGRGAGGYTF. This chain connects TRBV7-3 to TRBJ1-2; tentative D call: TRBD1 (5 bases). From germline, CDR1 is SGHTA and CDR2 FQGTGA. CDR3 size: 14 residues. V lost 5 bases and J 7 bases, leaving 17 bases between the germline ends.

This chain connects TRBV19 to TRBJ2-2; a weak D match, TRBD1 (6 bases). V lost 9 bases, J lost 1 base, and 9 bases lay in between. CDR1 is LNHDA and CDR2 is SQIVND in the germline V gene (reference sequence). This CDR3 region has 13 residues. CDR3 sequence (DNA): TGTGCCAGCGACAGGAGGAACACCGGGGAGCTGTTTTTT. Protein product: CASDRRNTGELFF.

In its sample, this clone was seen a few times. The V gene is TRBV5-1, the J gene TRBJ2-7, with 7 bases that match TRBD2. Germline values: CDR1 SGHRS, CDR2 YFSETQ. With V trimmed by 4 bases and J by 3 bases, 13 bases remained unmatched. The CDR3 runs 16 residues. CDR3 residues: CASSPLGLAVNYEQYF. CDR3 DNA sequence: TGCGCCAGCAGCCCCCTGGGGCTAGCGGTTAACTACGAGCAGTACTTC.

This clone was recorded only once. V and J are TRBV9 and TRBJ2-1; 10 bases agree with TRBD1. CDR3 size: 15 residues. The germline CDR1 and CDR2 sequences are SGDLS and YYNGEE. V was pared by 4 bases and J by 4 bases, with 5 bases of the junction left unmatched. As DNA, the CDR3 is TGTGCCAGCAGCCTAACGGGACAGGGGTACAATGAGCAGTTCTTC. Protein product: CASSLTGQGYNEQFF.

The CDR3 DNA reads as TGTGCCAGCAGTTTATTGGGAGGGAATCAGCCCCAGCATTTT. Translation: CASSLLGGNQPQHF. The rearrangement uses TRBV27 and TRBJ1-5; D is ambiguous. CDR3 size: 14 residues. V was pared by 1 base and J by 4 bases, with 8 bases between. CDR1 and CDR2 (germline): MNHEY, SMNVEV (reference sequence).

V usage is TRBV6-5 and J usage is TRBJ2-7, with D maybe TRBD1 (6 bases). V shed 11 bases and J shed 2 bases, with 16 bases lying between them. The CDR3 length is 13 residues. Germline V gene sequence: CDR1 MNHEY, CDR2 SVGAGI. The DNA of the CDR3 is TGTGCCTCCGGAAAGGACAGTCCCTACGAGCAGTACTTC. Its translation: CASGKDSPYEQYF.

Written as DNA, the CDR3 is TGTGCCAGCAGCTTAATGGGACAGGGGGCCTCTGGGGCCAACGTCCTGACTTTC. It is translated as CASSLMGQGASGANVLTF. V and J are TRBV7-9 and TRBJ2-6; 12 bases agree with TRBD1. Trimming cost V 2 bases and J 0 bases; bases outside gene matches: 2. Germline CDR1 reads SEHNR; CDR2 reads FQNEAQ (reference sequence). This CDR3 comprises 18 residues.

J is TRBJ2-7 and V is TRBV5-6; 8 bases are shared with TRBD1. The CDR3 runs to 17 residues. Trimming took 4 bases from V and 3 from J; bases not matched to a gene: 15. CDR1 is SGHDT and CDR2 is YYEEEE in the germline V gene. Written as DNA, the CDR3 is TGTGCCAGCAGCCCCTTCCGGACAGGGAGCAAGTTCTACGAGCAGTACTTC. Protein product: CASSPFRTGSKFYEQYF.

The chain has TRBV15 and TRBJ2-1; 9 positions agree with TRBD1. Germline CDR1 reads LNHNV; CDR2 reads YYDKDF (reference sequence). This CDR3 spans 15 amino acids. Germline trimming cut 3 bases from V and 4 bases from J; bases unmatched to any gene: 4. In DNA, the CDR3 is TGTGCCACCAGCAGTAGGGACAGGGAATACAATGAGCAGTTCTTC. This gives the protein CATSSRDREYNEQFF.

The chain recombines TRBV28 with TRBJ2-7; D not resolved. The length of the CDR3 is 11 residues. Trimming removed 7 bases at V and 1 base at J, with 5 bases between. Germline CDR1 MDHEN, CDR2 SYDVKM. This chain's CDR3 is CASKESYEQYF. The CDR3 DNA reads TGTGCCAGCAAGGAGTCCTACGAGCAGTACTTC.

This clone was recorded once. CDR3 loop: CASSYSGLASYNEQFF. The CDR3 coding sequence is TGTGCCAGCAGTTACTCTGGGCTAGCTTCCTACAATGAGCAGTTCTTC. The V call is TRBV6-5, the J call TRBJ2-1; a weak D match, TRBD2 (5 bases). V was cut by 0 bases and J by 1 base, with 10 bases left in between. Germline assignment: CDR1 MNHEY and CDR2 SVGAGI. The CDR3 is 16 amino acids.

The J gene is TRBJ2-1, the V gene TRBV7-6; 13 bases match TRBD2. CDR3 size: 15 residues. Germline values: CDR1 SGHVS, CDR2 FNYEAQ. V dropped 4 bases and J dropped 8; count of bases not matched to a gene: 5. Here the CDR3 reads CASSSLAGGQDEQFF. The DNA for the CDR3 is TGTGCCAGCAGCTCACTAGCGGGGGGGCAGGATGAGCAGTTCTTC.

The table lists this clone with a count of one. At one boundary the junction diverges from the germline segment, which might be a read error. The CDR3 DNA follows: TGTGCTAGCAGCCCAGTAGCGGGGGGGCCATACAATGAGCAGTTCTTC. This gives the protein CASSPVAGGPYNEQFF. The chain uses TRBV7-7 and TRBJ2-1; 11 bases are a match to TRBD2. The germline V gene has CDR1 SSHAT and CDR2 FNYEAQ (reference sequence). This CDR3 has 16 amino acids.

The genes are TRBV30 and TRBJ2-3; 9 bases line up with TRBD1. The V segment lost 8 bases and the J segment 0 bases; nucleotides outside the gene matches: 6. In germline, CDR1 is GTSNPN, CDR2 SVGIG (reference sequence). The CDR3 length is 14 residues. Here the CDR3 DNA reads TGTGCCGGGACAGGGAAGCTAAGCACAGATACGCAGTATTTT. Translation: CAGTGKLSTDTQYF. Based on the CDR3 plus reference TRBV30 and TRBJ2-3, the full variable domain is SQTIHQWPATLVQPVGSPLSLECTVEGTSNPNLYWYRQAAGRGLQLLFYSVGIGQISSEVPQNLSASRPQDRQFILSSKKLLLSDSGFYLCAGTGKLSTDTQYFGPGTRLTVL.